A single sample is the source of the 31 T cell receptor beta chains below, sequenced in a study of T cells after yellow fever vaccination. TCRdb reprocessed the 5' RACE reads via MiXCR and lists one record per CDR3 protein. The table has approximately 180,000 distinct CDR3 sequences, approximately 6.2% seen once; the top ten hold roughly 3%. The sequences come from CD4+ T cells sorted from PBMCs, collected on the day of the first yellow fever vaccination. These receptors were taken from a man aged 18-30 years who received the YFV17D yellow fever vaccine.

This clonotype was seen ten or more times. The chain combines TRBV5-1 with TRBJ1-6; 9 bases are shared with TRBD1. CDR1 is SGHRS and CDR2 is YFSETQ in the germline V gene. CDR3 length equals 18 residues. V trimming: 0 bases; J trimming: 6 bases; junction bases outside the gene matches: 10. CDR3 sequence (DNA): TGCGCCAGCAGCTTGGGAACCGGGACAGGGACTTTTAATTCACCCCTCCACTTT. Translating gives CASSLGTGTGTFNSPLHF.

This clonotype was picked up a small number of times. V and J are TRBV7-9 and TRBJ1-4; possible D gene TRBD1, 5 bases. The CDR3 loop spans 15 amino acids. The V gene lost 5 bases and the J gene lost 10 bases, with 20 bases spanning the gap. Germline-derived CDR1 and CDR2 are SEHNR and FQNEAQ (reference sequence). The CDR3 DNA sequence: TGTGCCAGCAGCAACTACAGGCAGGGCTGGGGAAAACTGTTTTTT. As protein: CASSNYRQGWGKLFF.

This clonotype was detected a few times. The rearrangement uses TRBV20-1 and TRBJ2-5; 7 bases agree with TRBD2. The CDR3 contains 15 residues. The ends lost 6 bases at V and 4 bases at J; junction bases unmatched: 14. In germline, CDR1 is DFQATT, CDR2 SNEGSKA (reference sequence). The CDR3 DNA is TGCAGTGCCCATCCCACGGGGGGTCCCAGAGAGACCCAGTACTTC. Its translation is CSAHPTGGPRETQYF.

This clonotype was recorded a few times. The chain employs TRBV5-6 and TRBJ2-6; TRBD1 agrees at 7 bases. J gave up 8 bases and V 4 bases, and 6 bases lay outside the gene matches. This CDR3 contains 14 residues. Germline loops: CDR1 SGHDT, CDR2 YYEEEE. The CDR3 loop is CASSESTGTNVLTF. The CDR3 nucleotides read TGTGCCAGCAGCGAATCGACAGGGACCAACGTCCTGACTTTC. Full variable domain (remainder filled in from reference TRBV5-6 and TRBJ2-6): DAGVTQSPTHLIKTRGQQVTLRCSPKSGHDTVSWYQQALGQGPQFIFQYYEEEERQRGNFPDRFSGHQFPNYSSELNVNALLLGDSALYLCASSESTGTNVLTFGAGSRLTVL.

The CDR3 reads CAIKREQETQYF. DNA for the CDR3: TGTGCCATCAAAAGGGAACAAGAGACCCAGTACTTC. The chain couples TRBV10-3 to TRBJ2-5; no reliable D call. CDR3 length equals 12 residues. Germline CDR1 is ENHRY and CDR2 is SYGVKD. The V end lost 7 bases, the J end lost 2 bases, and 8 bases lay between the germline ends.

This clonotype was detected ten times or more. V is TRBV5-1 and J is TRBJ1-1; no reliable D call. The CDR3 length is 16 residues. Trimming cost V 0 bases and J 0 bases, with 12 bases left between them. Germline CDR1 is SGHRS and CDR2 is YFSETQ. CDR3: CASSLAGLSLNTEAFF. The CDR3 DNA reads TGCGCCAGCAGCTTGGCCGGGCTTAGTTTGAACACTGAAGCTTTCTTT.

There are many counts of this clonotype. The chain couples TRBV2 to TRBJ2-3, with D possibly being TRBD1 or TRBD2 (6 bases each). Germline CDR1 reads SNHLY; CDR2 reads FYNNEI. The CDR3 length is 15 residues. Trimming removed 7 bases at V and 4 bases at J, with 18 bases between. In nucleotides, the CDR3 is TGTGCCAGCAAGGACTCCGGGGGCAGGGCAGATACGCAGTATTTT. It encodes CASKDSGGRADTQYF.

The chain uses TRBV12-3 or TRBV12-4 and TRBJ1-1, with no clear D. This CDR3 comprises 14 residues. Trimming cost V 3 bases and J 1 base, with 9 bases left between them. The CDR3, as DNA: TGTGCCAGCAGTTTTAACAGACAGAACACTGAAGCTTTCTTT. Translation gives CASSFNRQNTEAFF.

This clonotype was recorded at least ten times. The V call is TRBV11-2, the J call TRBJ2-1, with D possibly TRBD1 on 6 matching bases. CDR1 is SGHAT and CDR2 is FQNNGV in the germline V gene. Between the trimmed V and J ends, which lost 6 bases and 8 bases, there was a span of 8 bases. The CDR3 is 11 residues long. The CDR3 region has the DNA TGTGCCAGCAGTAGGGGGTATGAGCAGTTCTTC. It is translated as CASSRGYEQFF. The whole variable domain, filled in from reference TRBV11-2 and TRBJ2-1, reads EAGVAQSPRYKIIEKRQSVAFWCNPISGHATLYWYQQILGQGPKLLIQFQNNGVVDDSQLPKDRFSAERLKGVDSTLKIQPAKLEDSAVYLCASSRGYEQFFGPGTRLTVL.

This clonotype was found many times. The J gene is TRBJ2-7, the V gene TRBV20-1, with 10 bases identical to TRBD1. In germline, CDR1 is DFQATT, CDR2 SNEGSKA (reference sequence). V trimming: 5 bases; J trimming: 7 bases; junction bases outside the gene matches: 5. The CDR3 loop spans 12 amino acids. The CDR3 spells CSAWDRGEEQYF. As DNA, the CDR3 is TGCAGTGCTTGGGACAGGGGTGAAGAGCAGTACTTC.

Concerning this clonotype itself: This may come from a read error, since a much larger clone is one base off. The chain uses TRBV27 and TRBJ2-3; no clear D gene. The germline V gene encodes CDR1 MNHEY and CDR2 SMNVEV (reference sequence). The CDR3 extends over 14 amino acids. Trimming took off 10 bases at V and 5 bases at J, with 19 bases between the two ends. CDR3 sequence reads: CAIRLMGSKDTQYF. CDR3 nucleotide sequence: TGTGCCATCAGGCTGATGGGCTCGAAAGATACGCAGTATTTT.

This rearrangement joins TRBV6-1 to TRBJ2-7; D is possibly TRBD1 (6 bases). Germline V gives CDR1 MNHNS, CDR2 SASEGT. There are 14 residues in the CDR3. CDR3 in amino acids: CTSSESRGPYEQYV. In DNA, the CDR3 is TGTACCAGCAGTGAGAGCAGGGGACCCTACGAGCAGTACGTC.

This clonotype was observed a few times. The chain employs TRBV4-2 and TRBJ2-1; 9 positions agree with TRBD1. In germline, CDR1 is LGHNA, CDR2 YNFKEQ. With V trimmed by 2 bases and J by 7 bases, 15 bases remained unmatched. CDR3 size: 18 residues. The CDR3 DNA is TGTGCCAGCAGCCAATTCCCCGCCGGGACAGGGAAGAGAAATGAGCAGTTCTTC. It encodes CASSQFPAGTGKRNEQFF.

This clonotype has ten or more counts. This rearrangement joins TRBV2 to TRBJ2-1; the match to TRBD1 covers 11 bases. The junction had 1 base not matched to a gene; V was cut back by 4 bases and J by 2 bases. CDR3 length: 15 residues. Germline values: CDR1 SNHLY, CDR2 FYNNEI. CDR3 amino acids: CASSGDRGTYNEQFF. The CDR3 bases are TGTGCCAGCAGTGGGGACAGGGGGACCTACAATGAGCAGTTCTTC.

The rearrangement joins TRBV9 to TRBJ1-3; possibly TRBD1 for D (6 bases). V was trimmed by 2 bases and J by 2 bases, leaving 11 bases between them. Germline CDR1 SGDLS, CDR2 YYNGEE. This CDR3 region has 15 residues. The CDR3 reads CASSVGGLPGNTIYF. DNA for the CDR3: TGTGCCAGCAGCGTCGGGGGCCTACCTGGAAACACCATATATTTT. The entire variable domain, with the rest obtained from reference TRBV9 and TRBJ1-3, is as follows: DSGVTQTPKHLITATGQRVTLRCSPRSGDLSVYWYQQSLDQGLQFLIQYYNGEERAKGNILERFSAQQFPDLHSELNLSSLELGDSALYFCASSVGGLPGNTIYFGEGSWLTVV.

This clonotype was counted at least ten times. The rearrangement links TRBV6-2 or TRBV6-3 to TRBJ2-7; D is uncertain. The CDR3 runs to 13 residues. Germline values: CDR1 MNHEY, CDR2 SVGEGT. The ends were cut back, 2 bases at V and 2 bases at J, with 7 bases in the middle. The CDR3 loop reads CASSYRWAYEQYF. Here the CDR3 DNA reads TGTGCCAGCAGTTACAGGTGGGCCTACGAGCAGTACTTC.

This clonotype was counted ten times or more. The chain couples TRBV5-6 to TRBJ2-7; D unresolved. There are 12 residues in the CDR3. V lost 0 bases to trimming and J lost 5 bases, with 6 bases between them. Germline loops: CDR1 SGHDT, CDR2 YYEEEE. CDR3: CASSLEWHEQYF. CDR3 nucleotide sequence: TGTGCCAGCAGCTTGGAATGGCACGAGCAGTACTTC.

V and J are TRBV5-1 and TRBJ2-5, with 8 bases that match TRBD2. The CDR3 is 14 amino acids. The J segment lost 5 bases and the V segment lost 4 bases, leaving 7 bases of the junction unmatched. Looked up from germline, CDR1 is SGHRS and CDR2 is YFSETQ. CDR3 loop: CASSPGTSRETQYF. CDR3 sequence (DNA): TGCGCCAGCAGCCCAGGGACTAGTCGGGAGACCCAGTACTTC. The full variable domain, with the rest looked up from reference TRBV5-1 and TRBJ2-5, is KAGVTQTPRYLIKTRGQQVTLSCSPISGHRSVSWYQQTPGQGLQFLFEYFSETQRNKGNFPGRFSGRQFSNSRSEMNVSTLELGDSALYLCASSPGTSRETQYFGPGTRLLVL.

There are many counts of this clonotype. The CDR3 DNA reads TGCAGTGCTAGAGACAGGGATAGGGGGTGGTATAATTCACCCCTCCACTTT. It specifies CSARDRDRGWYNSPLHF. V is TRBV20-1 and J is TRBJ1-6; D is perhaps TRBD1 (6 bases). The CDR3 length is 17 residues. Germline assignment: CDR1 DFQATT and CDR2 SNEGSKA (reference sequence). The V end lost 0 bases, the J end lost 4 bases, and 16 bases lay between the germline ends.

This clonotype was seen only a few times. CDR3 residues: CASSPGGDANYGYTF. DNA for the CDR3: TGTGCCAGCAGCCCCGGGGGGGACGCGAACTATGGCTACACCTTC. The genes are TRBV7-9 and TRBJ1-2, with D possibly TRBD1 on 5 matching bases. Trimming took 5 bases from V and 2 from J, leaving 15 bases between them. This CDR3 region has 15 residues. Germline V gene data show CDR1 as SEHNR and CDR2 as FQNEAQ (reference sequence).

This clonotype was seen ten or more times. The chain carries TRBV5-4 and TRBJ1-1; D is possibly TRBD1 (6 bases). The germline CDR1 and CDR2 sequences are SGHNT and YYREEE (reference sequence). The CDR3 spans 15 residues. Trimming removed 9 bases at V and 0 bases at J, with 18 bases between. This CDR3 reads CAIAEGGKMNTEAFF. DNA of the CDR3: TGTGCCATCGCCGAGGGGGGGAAGATGAACACTGAAGCTTTCTTT.

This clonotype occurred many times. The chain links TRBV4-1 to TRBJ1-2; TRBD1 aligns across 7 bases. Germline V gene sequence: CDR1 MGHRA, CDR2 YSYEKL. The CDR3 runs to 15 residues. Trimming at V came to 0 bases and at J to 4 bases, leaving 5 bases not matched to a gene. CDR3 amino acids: CASSQERTGPYGYTF. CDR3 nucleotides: TGCGCCAGCAGCCAAGAACGGACAGGACCCTATGGCTACACCTTC.

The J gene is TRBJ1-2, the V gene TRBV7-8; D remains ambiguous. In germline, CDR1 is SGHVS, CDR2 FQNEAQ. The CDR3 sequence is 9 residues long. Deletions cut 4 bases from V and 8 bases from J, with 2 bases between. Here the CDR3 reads CASSSGYTF. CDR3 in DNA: TGTGCCAGCAGCTCCGGCTACACCTTC.

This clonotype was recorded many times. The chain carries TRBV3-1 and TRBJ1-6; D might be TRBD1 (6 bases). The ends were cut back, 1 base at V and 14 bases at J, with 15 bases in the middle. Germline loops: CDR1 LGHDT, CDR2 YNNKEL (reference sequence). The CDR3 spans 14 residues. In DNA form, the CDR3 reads TGTGCCAGCAGCCAAGTGGGACATCTTTTATCCCTCCACTTT. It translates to CASSQVGHLLSLHF.

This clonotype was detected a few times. CDR3 region: CSALDRGGSPLHF. The CDR3, as DNA: TGCAGTGCCCTGGACAGGGGCGGTTCACCCCTCCACTTT. This rearrangement joins TRBV20-1 to TRBJ1-6; TRBD1 aligns across 9 bases. The V gene end was trimmed by 6 bases and the J gene end by 9 bases; junction bases not matched to a gene: 6. The germline gives CDR1 DFQATT, CDR2 SNEGSKA (reference sequence). CDR3 size: 13 residues.

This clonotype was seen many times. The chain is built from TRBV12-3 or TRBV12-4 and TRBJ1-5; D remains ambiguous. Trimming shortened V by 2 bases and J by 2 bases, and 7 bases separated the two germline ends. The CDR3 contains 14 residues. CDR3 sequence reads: CASSLMDRNQPQHF. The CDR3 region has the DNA TGTGCCAGCAGTTTAATGGATCGCAATCAGCCCCAGCATTTT.

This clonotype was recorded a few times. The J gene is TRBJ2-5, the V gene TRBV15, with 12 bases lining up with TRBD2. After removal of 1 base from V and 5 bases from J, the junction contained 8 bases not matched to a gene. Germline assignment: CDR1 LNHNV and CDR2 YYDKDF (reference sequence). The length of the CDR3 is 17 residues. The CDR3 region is CATSRGSTSGGEETQYF. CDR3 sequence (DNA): TGTGCCACCAGCAGAGGGTCGACTAGCGGGGGTGAGGAGACCCAGTACTTC.

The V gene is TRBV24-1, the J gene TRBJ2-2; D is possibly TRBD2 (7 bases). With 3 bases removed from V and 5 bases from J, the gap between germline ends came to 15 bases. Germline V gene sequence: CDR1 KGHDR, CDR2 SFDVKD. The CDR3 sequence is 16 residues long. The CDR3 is CATSDPGGQKTGELFF. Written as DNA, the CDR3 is TGTGCCACCAGTGATCCGGGGGGCCAGAAAACCGGGGAGCTGTTTTTT.

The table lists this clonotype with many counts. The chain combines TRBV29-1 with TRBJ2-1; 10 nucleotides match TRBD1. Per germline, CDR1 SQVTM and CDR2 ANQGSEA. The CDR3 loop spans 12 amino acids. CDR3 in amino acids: CSVRDRGNEQFF. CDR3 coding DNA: TGCAGTGTCCGGGACAGGGGAAATGAGCAGTTCTTC.

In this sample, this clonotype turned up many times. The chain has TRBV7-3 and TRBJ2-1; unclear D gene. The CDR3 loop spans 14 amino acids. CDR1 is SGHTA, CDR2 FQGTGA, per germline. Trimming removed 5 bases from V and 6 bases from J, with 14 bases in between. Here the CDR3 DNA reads TGTGCCAGCAGCCCCCCGGGCCTGGGCAATGAGCAGTTCTTC. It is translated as CASSPPGLGNEQFF.

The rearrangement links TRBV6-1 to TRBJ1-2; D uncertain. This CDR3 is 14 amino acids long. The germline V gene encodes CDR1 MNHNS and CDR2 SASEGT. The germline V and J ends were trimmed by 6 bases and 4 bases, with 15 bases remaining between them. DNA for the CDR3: TGTGCCAGCAGCCGTGGTATCTCGGCCTATGGCTACACCTTC. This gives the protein CASSRGISAYGYTF.